The entry that follows covers one T cell receptor (beta chain) sequence. This clonotype has just a few counts. This receptor's antigen is unknown. One base away there is no much larger clone; base qualities are not given. Reading the germline V gene gives CDR1 SGHDT and CDR2 YYEEEE. Germline trimming: 3 bases from V, 5 bases from J; junction bases outside gene matches: 3. The CDR3 measures 15 amino acids from cysteine to phenylalanine. Only the CDR3 portion is preserved as DNA: 45 bases, with reading frame beginning at the first base. TCRdb names Illumina HiSeq 1500 as the instrument used. TCRdb ran its own pipeline on the public reads, namely fastp trimming at Q25 and MiXCR clone calling, and kept in-frame beta chains. CDR3 protein duplicates are merged, each entry listing the most common genes and DNA. The sample contains almost 550,000 distinct CDR3 sequences, approximately 15% of them found a single time. The ten largest clones take up 20% to 30% of the sample.

The sample is drawn from a study of T cell repertoires in cytomegalovirus infection (dated by TCRdb to the late 2010s). About the study as a whole: Because public TCR beta signatures pointed to carriage of CMV infection together with the matching HLA type, the HLA type of each donor mattered for the analysis. Study-wide conclusions, independent of this receptor: Cumulative frequency of public TCR beta family members discriminated carriers of CMV infection plus the relevant HLA type in this cohort and an independent roughly 350-donor cohort. The ex vivo response was dominated by HLA-C-restricted CMV-specific TCR beta clonotypes, which also provided the single most frequent clonotype in two of eight donors.

The source is a human donor in good health (CMV status not recorded). Some clones in this sample may be carry-over from other donors' samples. The rearrangement combines TRBV5-6 with TRBJ2-2, and 11 junctional nucleotides match TRBD1. The sequenced material came from CD8+ T cells from PBMCs. For the CDR3, the sequence is CASSWGQGDTGELFF. The DNA reads TGTGCCAGCAGCTGGGGACAGGGGGATACCGGGGAGCTGTTTTTT.